This T cell receptor beta chain was retrieved from a study of cytomegalovirus exposure and HLA in healthy donors. Findings of the study overall: Apparent HLA restriction characterized most CMV-associated TCR beta chains in a later analysis. TCR beta sequences reportedly predicted most subjects' HLA-A and HLA-B alleles accurately. Cytomegalovirus-associated TCR beta chains were listed, numbering more than 150.

The PCR made use of 60 Vbeta and 13 Jbeta primers. Here immunoSEQ multiplex PCR was the method, and the copy in TCRdb shows in-frame clones only, minus some. The sample consists of about 130,000 clones, around 77% of them appearing once. On this clone: Antigen: not known.

Germline CDR1 SGHRS, CDR2 YFSETQ. CDR3 length equals 14 residues. Trimming left V 0 bases short and J 2 bases short, with 9 bases between. Nobody recorded the CMV serostatus of this donor. The TCR originated in a man between 25 and 39 years old in good health. V is TRBV5-1 and J is TRBJ2-7, with unresolved D. Sequenced material: PBMCs. CDR3 sequence: CASSLGATPYEQYF. As DNA, the CDR3 is TGCGCCAGCAGCTTGGGGGCGACCCCCTACGAGCAGTACTTC.